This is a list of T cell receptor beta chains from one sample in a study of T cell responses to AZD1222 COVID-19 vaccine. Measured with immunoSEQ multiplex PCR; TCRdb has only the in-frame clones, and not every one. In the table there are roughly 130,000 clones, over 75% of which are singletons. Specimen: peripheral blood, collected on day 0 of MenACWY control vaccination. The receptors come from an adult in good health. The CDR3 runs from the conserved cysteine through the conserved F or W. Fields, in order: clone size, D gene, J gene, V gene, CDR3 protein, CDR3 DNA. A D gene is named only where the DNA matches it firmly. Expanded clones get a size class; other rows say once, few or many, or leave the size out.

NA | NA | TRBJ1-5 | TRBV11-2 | CASSLVQGANQPQHF | TGTGCCAGCAGCTTAGTCCAGGGTGCCAATCAGCCCCAGCATTTT
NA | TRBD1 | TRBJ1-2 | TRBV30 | CACIDREGGGYTF | TGTGCCTGTATAGACAGGGAGGGCGGTGGCTACACCTTC
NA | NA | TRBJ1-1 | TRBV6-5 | CASRVRGTEAFF | TGTGCCAGCAGGGTGAGGGGAACTGAAGCTTTCTTT
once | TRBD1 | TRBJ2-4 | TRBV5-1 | CASSGGQINIQYF | TGCGCCAGCAGCGGGGGACAGATAAACATTCAGTACTTC
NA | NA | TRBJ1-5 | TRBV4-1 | CASSQNRFRDTYNQPQHF | TGCGCCAGCAGCCAGAATCGTTTCCGGGACACCTACAATCAGCCCCAGCATTTT
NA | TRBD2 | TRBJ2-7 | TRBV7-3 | CASSRAPGGEQYF | TGTGCCAGCAGCCGGGCCCCGGGAGGGGAGCAGTACTTC
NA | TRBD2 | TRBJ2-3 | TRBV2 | CASNGDYTDTQYF | TGTGCCAGCAACGGGGACTACACAGATACGCAGTATTTT
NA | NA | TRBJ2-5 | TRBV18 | CASSPDLGETQYF | TGTGCCAGCTCACCAGATCTCGGGGAGACCCAGTACTTC
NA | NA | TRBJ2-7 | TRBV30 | CAWSRSRPYEQYF | TGTGCCTGGAGTAGATCTAGGCCCTACGAGCAGTACTTC
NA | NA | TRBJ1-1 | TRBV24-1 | CATSDWLNTEAFF | TGTGCCACCAGTGATTGGTTGAACACTGAAGCTTTCTTT
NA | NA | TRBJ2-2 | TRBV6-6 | CASSYHKGRDTGELFF | TGTGCCAGCAGTTACCACAAGGGAAGAGACACCGGGGAGCTGTTTTTT
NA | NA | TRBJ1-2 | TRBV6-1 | CASSDLGRGYTF | TGTGCCAGCAGTGATCTGGGTAGGGGCTACACCTTC
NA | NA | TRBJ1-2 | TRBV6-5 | CASSYSRGLNYGYTF | TGTGCCAGCAGTTACTCCAGGGGTCTCAACTATGGCTACACCTTC
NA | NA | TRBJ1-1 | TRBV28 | CASSLAELNTEAFF | TGTGCCAGCAGTTTGGCAGAGCTGAACACTGAAGCTTTCTTT
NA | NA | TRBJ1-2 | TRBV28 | CASSQGGYGYTF | TGTGCCAGCAGTCAGGGCGGGTATGGCTACACCTTC
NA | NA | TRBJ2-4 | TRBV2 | CASSEEGSKNIQYF | TGTGCCAGCAGTGAAGAGGGTAGCAAAAACATTCAGTACTTC
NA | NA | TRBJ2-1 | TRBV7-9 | CASSLPTSSFGNEQFF | TGTGCCAGCAGTTTACCGACTTCATCCTTCGGTAATGAGCAGTTCTTC
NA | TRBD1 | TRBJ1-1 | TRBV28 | CASRRQGEAFF | TGTGCCAGCAGACGACAGGGGGAAGCTTTCTTT
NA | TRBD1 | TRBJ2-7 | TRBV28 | CASRFSQGAREQYF | TGTGCCAGCCGTTTTTCTCAGGGGGCGCGTGAGCAGTACTTC
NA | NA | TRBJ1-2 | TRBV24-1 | CATSENYYGYTF | TGTGCCACCAGTGAAAATTACTATGGCTACACCTTC
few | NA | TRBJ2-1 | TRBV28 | CASTKGVRFGNEQFF | TGTGCCAGCACGAAGGGAGTACGCTTTGGCAATGAGCAGTTCTTC
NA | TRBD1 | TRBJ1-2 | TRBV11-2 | CASSLFGATGGNGYTF | TGTGCCAGCAGCTTATTTGGGGCGACAGGGGGTAATGGCTACACCTTC
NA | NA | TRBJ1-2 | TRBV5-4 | CASSLTRTGGYGYTF | TGTGCCAGCAGCTTAACAAGGACGGGGGGCTATGGCTACACCTTC
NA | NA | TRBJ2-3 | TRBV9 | CASSVEEGGTQYF | TGTGCCAGCAGCGTAGAAGAAGGAGGTACGCAGTATTTT
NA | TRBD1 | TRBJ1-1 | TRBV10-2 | CASSDTGEDTEAFF | TGCGCCAGCAGTGATACAGGGGAGGACACTGAAGCTTTCTTT
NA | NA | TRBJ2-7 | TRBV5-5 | CASSYVGDPYEQYF | TGTGCCAGCAGCTACGTTGGGGACCCCTACGAGCAGTACTTC
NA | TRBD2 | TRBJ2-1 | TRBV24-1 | CATSDTSGSINNEQFF | TGTGCCACCAGTGATACGAGCGGGAGTATAAACAATGAGCAGTTCTTC
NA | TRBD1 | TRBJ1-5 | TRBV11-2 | CASSLGTGGQPQHF | TGTGCCAGCAGCTTGGGGACAGGGGGTCAGCCCCAGCATTTT
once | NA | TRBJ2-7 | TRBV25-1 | CASRGGSGTYEQYF | TGTGCCAGCAGGGGGGGATCTGGAACCTACGAGCAGTACTTC
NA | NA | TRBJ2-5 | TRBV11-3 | CASSLNGGLEETQYF | TGTGCCAGCAGCTTGAACGGGGGCCTAGAAGAGACCCAGTACTTC
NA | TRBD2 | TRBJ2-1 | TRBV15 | CATSSEYPGLARYNEQFF | TGTGCCACCAGCAGCGAATATCCGGGACTAGCGAGATACAATGAGCAGTTCTTC
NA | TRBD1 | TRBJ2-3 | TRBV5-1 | CASTRTGGSTDTQYF | TGCGCCAGCACCCGGACAGGGGGGAGTACAGATACGCAGTATTTT
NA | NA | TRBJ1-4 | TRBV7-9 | CASSLVPRSNEKLFF | TGTGCCAGCAGCTTAGTTCCACGGTCTAATGAAAAACTGTTTTTT
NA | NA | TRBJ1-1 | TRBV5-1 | CASSPERLVTEAFF | TGCGCCAGCAGCCCGGAGCGGTTGGTCACTGAAGCTTTCTTT
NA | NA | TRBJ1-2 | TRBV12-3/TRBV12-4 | CASSVRVLYGYTF | TGTGCCAGCAGCGTCAGAGTTCTCTATGGCTACACCTTC
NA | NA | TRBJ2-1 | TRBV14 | CASSHWTDNEQFF | TGTGCCAGCAGCCACTGGACCGACAATGAGCAGTTCTTC
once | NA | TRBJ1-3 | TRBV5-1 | CASSLTTLNSGNTIYF | TGCGCCAGCAGCTTGACTACCCTAAATTCTGGAAACACCATATATTTT
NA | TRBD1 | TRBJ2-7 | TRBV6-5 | CASSLQGVGSYEQYF | TGTGCCAGCAGCTTACAGGGGGTCGGCTCCTACGAGCAGTACTTC
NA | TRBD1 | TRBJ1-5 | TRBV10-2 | CASSLDRVQPQHF | TGCGCCAGCAGTCTGGACAGGGTCCAGCCCCAGCATTTT
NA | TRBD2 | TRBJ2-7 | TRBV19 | CASSIVLAGDRPSYEQYF | TGTGCCAGTAGTATAGTCCTAGCGGGAGATCGCCCCTCCTACGAGCAGTACTTC
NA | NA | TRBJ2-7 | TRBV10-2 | CASSEAVTYEQYF | TGCGCCAGCAGTGAGGCCGTAACCTACGAGCAGTACTTC
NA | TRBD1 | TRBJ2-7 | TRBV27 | CASLRTGGMSSYEQYF | TGTGCCAGTCTTCGGACAGGAGGTATGAGCTCCTACGAGCAGTACTTC
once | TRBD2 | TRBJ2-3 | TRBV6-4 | CASSEEVAGNTQYF | TGTGCCAGCAGTGAAGAAGTAGCGGGTAATACGCAGTATTTT
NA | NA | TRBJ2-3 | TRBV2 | CASSREADTQYF | TGTGCCAGCAGTAGGGAGGCAGATACGCAGTATTTT
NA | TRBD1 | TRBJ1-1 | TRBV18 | CASSPGQGVNTEAFF | TGTGCCAGCTCACCAGGACAGGGGGTGAACACTGAAGCTTTCTTT
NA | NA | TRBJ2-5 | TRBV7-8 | CASSLDKSQTQYF | TGTGCCAGCAGCTTAGACAAAAGTCAGACCCAGTACTTC